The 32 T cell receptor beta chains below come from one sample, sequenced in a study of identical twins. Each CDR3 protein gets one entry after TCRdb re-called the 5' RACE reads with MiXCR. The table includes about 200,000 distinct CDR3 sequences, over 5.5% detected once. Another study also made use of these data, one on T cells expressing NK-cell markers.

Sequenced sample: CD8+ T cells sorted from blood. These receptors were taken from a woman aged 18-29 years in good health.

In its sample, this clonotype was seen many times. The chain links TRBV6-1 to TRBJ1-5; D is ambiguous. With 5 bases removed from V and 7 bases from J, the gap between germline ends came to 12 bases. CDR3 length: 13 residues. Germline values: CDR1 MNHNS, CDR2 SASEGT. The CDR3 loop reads CASSSQENQPQHF. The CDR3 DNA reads TGTGCCAGCAGTAGCCAGGAAAACCAGCCCCAGCATTTT.

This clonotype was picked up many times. CDR3 bases: TGTGCCATCAGTGGACAGGGGGAAGGACATGTTACCTACGAGCAGTACTTC. Translated, it gives CAISGQGEGHVTYEQYF. The chain employs TRBV10-3 and TRBJ2-7; 9 nucleotides line up with TRBD1. The germline V gene encodes CDR1 ENHRY and CDR2 SYGVKD. This CDR3 has 17 amino acids. J gave up 2 bases and V 4 bases, and 12 bases lay outside the gene matches.

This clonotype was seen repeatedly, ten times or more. CDR3 region: CASSTRDRNTEAFF. DNA for the CDR3: TGTGCCAGCAGCACTAGAGACAGGAACACTGAAGCTTTCTTT. The rearrangement links TRBV7-9 to TRBJ1-1, with a possible D match to TRBD1 (5 bases). The CDR3 totals 14 residues. Trimming removed 5 bases at V and 1 base at J, with 11 bases between. The V gene's germline CDR1 is SEHNR and CDR2 FQNEAQ (reference sequence).

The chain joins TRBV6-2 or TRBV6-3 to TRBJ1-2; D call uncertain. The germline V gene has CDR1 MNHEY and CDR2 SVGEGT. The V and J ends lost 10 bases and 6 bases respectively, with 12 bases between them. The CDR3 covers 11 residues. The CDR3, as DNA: TGTGCCATTACGGACGGGGATGGCTACACCTTC. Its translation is CAITDGDGYTF.

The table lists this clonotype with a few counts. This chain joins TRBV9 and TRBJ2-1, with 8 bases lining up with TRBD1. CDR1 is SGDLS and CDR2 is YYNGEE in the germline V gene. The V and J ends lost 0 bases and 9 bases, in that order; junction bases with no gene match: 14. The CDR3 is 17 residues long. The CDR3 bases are TGTGCCAGCAGCGTAGGTGTGACAGGGGACCCAAATGGTGAGCAGTTCTTC. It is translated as CASSVGVTGDPNGEQFF.

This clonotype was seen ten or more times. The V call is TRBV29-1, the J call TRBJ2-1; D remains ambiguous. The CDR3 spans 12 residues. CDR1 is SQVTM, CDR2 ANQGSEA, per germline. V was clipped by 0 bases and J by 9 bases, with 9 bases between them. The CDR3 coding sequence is TGCAGCGTTGAAGATTCGGTTGGTGAGCAGTTCTTC. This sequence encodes CSVEDSVGEQFF.

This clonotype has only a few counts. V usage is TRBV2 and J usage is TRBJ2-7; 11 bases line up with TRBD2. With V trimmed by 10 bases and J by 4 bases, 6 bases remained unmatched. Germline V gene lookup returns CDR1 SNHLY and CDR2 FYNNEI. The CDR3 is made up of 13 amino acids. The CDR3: CAILAGGPYEQYF. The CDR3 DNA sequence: TGTGCCATTTTAGCGGGGGGGCCTTACGAGCAGTACTTC. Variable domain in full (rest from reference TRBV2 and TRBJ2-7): EPEVTQTPSHQVTQMGQEVILRCVPISNHLYFYWYRQILGQKVEFLVSFYNNEISEKSEIFDDQFSVERPDGSNFTLKIRSTKLEDSAMYFCAILAGGPYEQYFGPGTRLTVT.

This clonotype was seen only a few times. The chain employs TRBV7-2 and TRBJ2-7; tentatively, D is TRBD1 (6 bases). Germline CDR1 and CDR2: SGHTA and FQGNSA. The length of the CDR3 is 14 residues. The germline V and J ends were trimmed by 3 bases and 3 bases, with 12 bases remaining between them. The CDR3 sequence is CASSFRQDDYEQYF. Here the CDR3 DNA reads TGTGCCAGCAGCTTTCGACAGGACGACTACGAGCAGTACTTC.

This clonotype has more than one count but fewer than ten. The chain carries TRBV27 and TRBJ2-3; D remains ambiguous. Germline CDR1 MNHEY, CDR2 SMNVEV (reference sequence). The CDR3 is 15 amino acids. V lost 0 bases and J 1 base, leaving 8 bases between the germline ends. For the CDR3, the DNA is TGTGCCAGCAGTTTATCTGACGCTGGCACAGATACGCAGTATTTT. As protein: CASSLSDAGTDTQYF.

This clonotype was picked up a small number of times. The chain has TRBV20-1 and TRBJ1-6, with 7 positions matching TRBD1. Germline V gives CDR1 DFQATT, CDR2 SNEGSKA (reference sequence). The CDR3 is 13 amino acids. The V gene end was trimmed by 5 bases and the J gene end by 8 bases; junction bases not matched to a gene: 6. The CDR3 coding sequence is TGCAGTGCTGGGGGACAGATCCATTCACCCCTCCACTTT. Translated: CSAGGQIHSPLHF.

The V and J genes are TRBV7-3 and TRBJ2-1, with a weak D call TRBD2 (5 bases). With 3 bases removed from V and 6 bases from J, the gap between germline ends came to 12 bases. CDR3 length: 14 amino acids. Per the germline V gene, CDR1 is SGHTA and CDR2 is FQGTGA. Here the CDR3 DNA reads TGTGCCAGCAGCTTCGGGATAGCCGGCAATGAGCAGTTCTTC. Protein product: CASSFGIAGNEQFF.

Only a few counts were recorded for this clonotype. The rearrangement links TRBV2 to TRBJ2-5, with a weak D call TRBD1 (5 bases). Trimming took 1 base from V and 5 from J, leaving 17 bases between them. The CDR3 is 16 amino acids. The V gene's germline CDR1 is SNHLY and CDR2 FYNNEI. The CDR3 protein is CASSEGWQGSGETQYF. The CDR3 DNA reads TGTGCCAGCAGTGAAGGGTGGCAGGGATCAGGGGAGACCCAGTACTTC.

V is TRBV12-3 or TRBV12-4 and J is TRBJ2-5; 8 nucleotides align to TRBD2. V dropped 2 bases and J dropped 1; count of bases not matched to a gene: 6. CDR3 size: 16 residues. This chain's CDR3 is CASSLSPSGRQETQYF. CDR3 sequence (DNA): TGTGCCAGCAGTTTAAGTCCTAGCGGGCGCCAAGAGACCCAGTACTTC.

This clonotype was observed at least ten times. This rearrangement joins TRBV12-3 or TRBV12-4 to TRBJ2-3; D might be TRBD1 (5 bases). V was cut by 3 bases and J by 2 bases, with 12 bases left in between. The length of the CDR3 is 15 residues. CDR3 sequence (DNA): TGTGCCAGCAGTTTCTGGGGCGCGGACACAGATACGCAGTATTTT. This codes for CASSFWGADTDTQYF.

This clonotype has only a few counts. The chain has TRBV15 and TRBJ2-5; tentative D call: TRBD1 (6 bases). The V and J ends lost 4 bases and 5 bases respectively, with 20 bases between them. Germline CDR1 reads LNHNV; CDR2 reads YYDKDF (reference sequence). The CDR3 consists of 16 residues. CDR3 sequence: CATSNPHREPLETQYF. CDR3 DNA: TGTGCCACCAGCAACCCCCACAGGGAACCCCTGGAGACCCAGTACTTC.

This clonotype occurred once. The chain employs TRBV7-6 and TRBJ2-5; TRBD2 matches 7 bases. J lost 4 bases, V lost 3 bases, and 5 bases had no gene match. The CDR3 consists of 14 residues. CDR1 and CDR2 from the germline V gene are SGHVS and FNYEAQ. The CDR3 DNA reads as TGTGCCAGCAGCTTGCGGGAGCCGCCAGAGACCCAGTACTTC. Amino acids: CASSLREPPETQYF.

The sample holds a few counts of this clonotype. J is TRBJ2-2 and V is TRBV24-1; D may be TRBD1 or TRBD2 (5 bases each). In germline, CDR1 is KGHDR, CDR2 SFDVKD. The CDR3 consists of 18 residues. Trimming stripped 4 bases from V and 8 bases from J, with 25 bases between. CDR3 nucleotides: TGTGCCACCAGTGAGTCTTTGTCGGCAGGGACCACCAGGGGGGAGCTGTTTTTT. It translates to CATSESLSAGTTRGELFF.

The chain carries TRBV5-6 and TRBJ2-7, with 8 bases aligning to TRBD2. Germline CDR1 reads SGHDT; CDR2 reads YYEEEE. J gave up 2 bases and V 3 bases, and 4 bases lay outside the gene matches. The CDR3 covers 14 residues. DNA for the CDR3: TGTGCCAGCAGCTCAGCGGGAGCCCCCTACGAGCAGTACTTC. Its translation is CASSSAGAPYEQYF.

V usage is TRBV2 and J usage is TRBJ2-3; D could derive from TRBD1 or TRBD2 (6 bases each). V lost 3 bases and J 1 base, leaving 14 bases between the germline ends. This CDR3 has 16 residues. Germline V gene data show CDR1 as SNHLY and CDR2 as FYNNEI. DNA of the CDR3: TGTGCCAGCAGTGATAATCGGGGGCCGGGCACAGATACGCAGTATTTT. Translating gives CASSDNRGPGTDTQYF.

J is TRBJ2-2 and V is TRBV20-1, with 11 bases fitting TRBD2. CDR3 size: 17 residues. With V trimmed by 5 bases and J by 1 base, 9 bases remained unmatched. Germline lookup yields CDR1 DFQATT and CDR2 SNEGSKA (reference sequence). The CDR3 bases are TGCAGTGCTTCCTCCGGGACTAGCGGAGTGAACACCGGGGAGCTGTTTTTT. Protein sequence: CSASSGTSGVNTGELFF.

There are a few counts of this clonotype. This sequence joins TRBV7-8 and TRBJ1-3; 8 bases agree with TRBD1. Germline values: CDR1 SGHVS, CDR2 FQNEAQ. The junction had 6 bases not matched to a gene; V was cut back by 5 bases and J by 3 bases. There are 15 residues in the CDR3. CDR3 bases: TGTGCCAGCAGCCCAGGACAGGGAGGTGGAAACACCATATATTTT. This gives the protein CASSPGQGGGNTIYF.

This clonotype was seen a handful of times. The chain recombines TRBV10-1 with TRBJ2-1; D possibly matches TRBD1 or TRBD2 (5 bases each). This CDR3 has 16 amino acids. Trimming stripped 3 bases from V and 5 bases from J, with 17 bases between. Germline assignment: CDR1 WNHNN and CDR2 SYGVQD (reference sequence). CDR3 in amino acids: CASSDPGTRGHNEQFF. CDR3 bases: TGCGCCAGCAGTGACCCCGGGACGAGGGGACACAATGAGCAGTTCTTC.

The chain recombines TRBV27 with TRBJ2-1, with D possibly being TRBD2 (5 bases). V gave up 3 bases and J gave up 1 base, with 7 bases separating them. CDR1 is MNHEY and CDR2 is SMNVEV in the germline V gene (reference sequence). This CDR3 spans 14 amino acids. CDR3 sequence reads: CASSLRASYNEQFF. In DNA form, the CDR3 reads TGTGCCAGCAGTTTGAGGGCGTCCTACAATGAGCAGTTCTTC.

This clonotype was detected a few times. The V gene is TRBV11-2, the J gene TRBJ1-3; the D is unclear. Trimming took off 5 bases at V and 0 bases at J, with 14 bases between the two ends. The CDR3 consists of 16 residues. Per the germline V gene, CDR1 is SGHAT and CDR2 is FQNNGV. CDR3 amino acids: CASSPTDGGSGNTIYF. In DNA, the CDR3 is TGTGCCAGCAGCCCAACGGACGGAGGCTCTGGAAACACCATATATTTT.

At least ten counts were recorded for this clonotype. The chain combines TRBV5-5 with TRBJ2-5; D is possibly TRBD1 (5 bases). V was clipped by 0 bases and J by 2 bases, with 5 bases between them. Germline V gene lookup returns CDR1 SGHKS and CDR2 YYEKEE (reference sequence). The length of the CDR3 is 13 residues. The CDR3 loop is CASSLGQQETQYF. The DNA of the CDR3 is TGTGCCAGCAGCTTGGGACAGCAAGAGACCCAGTACTTC.

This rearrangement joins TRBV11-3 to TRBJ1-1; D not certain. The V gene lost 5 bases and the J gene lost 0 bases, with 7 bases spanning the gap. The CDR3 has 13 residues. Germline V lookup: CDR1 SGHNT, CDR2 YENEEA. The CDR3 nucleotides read TGTGCCAGCAGCCCGTTTATGAACACTGAAGCTTTCTTT. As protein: CASSPFMNTEAFF.

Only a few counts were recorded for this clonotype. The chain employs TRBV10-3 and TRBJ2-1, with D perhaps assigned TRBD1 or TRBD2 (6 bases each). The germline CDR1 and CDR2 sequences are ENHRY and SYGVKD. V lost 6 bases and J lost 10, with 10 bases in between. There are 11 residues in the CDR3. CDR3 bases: TGTGCCATCAGGAGGGGGGACGAGCAGTTCTTC. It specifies CAIRRGDEQFF.

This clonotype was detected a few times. The CDR3 sequence: CASSLVGAEDTQYF. Here the CDR3 DNA reads TGTGCCAGCAGTTTAGTCGGGGCGGAGGATACGCAGTATTTT. The chain links TRBV12-3 or TRBV12-4 to TRBJ2-3; the D gene could be TRBD1 or TRBD2 (5 bases each). CDR3 size: 14 residues. V lost 1 base to trimming and J lost 6 bases, with 11 bases between them.

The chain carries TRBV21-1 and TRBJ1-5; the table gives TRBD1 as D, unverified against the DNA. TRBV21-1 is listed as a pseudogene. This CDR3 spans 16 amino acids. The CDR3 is CASDRVPRRSNQPQHF. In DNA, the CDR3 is TGTGCCAGCGACCGGGTTCCGAGGAGGTCAAATCAGCCCCAGCATTTT.

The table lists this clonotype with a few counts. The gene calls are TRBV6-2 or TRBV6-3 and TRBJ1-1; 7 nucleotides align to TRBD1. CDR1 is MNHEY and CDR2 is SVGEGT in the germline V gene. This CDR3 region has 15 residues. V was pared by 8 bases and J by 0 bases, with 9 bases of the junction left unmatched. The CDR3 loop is CASHDRVRMNTEAFF. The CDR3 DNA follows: TGTGCCAGCCACGACAGGGTCAGGATGAACACTGAAGCTTTCTTT.

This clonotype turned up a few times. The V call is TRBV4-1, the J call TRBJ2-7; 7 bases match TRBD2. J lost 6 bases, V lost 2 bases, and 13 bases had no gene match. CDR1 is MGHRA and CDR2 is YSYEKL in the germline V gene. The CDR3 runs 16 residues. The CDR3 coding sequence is TGCGCCAGCAGCCAATCCCTCGGGGGGAGGGGTCGCGAGCAGTACTTC. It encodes CASSQSLGGRGREQYF.

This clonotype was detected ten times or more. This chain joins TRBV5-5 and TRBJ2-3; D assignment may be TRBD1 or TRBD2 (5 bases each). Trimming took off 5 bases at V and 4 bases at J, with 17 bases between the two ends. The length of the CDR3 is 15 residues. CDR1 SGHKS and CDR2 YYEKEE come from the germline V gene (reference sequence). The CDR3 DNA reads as TGTGCCAGCAGTTATACTAGAGGGGTCGCAGATACGCAGTATTTT. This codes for CASSYTRGVADTQYF.